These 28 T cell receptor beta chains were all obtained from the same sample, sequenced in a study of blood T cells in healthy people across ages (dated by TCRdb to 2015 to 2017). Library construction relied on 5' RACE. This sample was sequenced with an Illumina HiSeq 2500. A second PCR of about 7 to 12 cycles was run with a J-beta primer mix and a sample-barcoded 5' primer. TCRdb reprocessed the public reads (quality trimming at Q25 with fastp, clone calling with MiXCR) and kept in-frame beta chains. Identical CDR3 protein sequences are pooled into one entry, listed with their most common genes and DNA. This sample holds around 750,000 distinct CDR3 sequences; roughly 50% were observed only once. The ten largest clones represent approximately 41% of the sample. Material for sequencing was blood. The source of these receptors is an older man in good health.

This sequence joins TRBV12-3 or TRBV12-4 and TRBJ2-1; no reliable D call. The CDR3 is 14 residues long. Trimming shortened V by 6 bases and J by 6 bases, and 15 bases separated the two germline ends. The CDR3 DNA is TGTGCCAGCAGCTCTAATGTTGGCCCCAATGAGCAGTTCTTC. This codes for CASSSNVGPNEQFF.

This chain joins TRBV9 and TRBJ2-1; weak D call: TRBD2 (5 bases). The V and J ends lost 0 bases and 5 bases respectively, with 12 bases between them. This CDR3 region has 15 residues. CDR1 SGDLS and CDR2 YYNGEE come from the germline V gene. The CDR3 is CASSVGGLAHNEQFF. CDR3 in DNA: TGTGCCAGCAGCGTAGGCGGATTAGCGCACAATGAGCAGTTCTTC.

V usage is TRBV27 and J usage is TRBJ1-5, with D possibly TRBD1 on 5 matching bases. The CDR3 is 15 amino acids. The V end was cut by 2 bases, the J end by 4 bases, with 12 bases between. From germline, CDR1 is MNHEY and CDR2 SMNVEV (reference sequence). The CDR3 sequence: CASSLDSLANQPQHF. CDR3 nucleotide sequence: TGTGCCAGCAGTTTAGACAGCCTAGCAAATCAGCCCCAGCATTTT.

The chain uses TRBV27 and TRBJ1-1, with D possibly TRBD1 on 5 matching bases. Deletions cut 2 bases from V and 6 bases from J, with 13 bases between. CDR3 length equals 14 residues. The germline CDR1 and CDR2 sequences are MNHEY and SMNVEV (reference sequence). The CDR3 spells CASSLRLSGAEAFF. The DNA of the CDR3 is TGTGCCAGCAGTTTAAGATTATCGGGGGCTGAAGCTTTCTTT.

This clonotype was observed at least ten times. The DNA of the CDR3 is TGCAGCGTTGGGGGCAGGCCCTCGGGCTACACCTTC. Translating it yields CSVGGRPSGYTF. This chain uses TRBV29-1 with TRBJ1-2; tentative D call: TRBD1 (5 bases). Trimming removed 4 bases at V and 8 bases at J, with 14 bases between. Per the germline V gene, CDR1 is SQVTM and CDR2 is ANQGSEA. The CDR3 is 12 amino acids.

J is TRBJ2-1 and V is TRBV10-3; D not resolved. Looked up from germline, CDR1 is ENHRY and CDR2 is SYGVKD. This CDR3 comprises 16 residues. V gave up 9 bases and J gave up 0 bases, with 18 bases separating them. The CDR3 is CAISTPPKSSYNEQFF. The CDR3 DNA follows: TGTGCCATTTCCACGCCCCCCAAGAGCTCCTACAATGAGCAGTTCTTC.

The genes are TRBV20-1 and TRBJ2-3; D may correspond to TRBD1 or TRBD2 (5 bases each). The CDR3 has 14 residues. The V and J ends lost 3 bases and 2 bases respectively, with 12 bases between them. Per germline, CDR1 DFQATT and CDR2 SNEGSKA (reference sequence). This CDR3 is CSASGGRDTDTQYF. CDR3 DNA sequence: TGCAGTGCTAGTGGGGGACGCGACACAGATACGCAGTATTTT.

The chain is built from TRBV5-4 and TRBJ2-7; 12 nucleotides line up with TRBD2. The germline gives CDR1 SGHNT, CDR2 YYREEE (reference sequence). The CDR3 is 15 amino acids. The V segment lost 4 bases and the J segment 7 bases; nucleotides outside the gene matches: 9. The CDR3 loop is CASSTRTSGVGEQYF. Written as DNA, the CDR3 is TGTGCCAGCAGCACCAGGACTAGCGGGGTCGGGGAGCAGTACTTC. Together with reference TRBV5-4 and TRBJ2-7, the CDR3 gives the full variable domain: ETGVTQSPTHLIKTRGQQVTLRCSSQSGHNTVSWYQQALGQGPQFIFQYYREEENGRGNFPPRFSGLQFPNYSSELNVNALELDDSALYLCASSTRTSGVGEQYFGPGTRLTVT.

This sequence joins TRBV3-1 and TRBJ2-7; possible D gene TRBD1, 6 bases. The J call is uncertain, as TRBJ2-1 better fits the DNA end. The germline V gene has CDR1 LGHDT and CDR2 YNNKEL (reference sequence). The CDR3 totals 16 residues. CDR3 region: CASSQVGQGRNNEQFF. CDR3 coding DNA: TGTGCCAGCAGCCAAGTTGGCCAGGGGCGCAACAATGAGCAGTTCTTC.

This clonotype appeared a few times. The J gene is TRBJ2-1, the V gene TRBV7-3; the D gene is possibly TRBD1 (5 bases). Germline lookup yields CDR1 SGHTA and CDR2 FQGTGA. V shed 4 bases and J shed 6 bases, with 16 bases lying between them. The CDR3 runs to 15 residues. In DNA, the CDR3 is TGTGCCAGCAGCTCAGGGATTACCCCCCCCAATGAGCAGTTCTTC. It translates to CASSSGITPPNEQFF.

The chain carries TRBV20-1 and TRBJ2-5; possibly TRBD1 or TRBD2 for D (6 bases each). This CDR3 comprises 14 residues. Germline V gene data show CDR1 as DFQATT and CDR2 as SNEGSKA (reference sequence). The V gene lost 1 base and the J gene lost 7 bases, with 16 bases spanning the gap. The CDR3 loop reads CSARVSGDSGTQYF. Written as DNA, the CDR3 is TGCAGTGCTAGAGTATCAGGGGACTCCGGGACCCAGTACTTC.

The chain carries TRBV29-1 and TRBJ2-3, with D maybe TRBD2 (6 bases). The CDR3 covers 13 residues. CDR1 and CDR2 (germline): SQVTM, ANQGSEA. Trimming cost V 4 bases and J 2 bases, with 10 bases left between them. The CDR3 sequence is CSVGGRYTDTQYF. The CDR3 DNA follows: TGCAGCGTTGGAGGGAGGTACACAGATACGCAGTATTTT.

The CDR3 DNA sequence: TGCGCCAGCAGCGACCTGGGGGAGCAGTTCTTC. It is translated as CASSDLGEQFF. V gene TRBV5-1 combines with J gene TRBJ2-1; D is ambiguous. This CDR3 has 11 amino acids. V dropped 4 bases and J dropped 10 bases, with 9 bases sitting between them. Germline V gene sequence: CDR1 SGHRS, CDR2 YFSETQ.

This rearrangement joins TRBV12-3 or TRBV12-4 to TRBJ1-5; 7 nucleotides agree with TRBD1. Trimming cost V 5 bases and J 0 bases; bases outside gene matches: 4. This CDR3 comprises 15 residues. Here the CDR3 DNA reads TGTGCCAGCAGTCGGGACAGATATAGCAATCAGCCCCAGCATTTT. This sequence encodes CASSRDRYSNQPQHF.

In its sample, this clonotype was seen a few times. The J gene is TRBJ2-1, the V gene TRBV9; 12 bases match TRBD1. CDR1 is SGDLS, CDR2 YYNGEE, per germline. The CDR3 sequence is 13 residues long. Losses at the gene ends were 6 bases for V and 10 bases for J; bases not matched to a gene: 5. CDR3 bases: TGTGCCAGCACCGGGACAGGGGGCCTAGAGCAGTTCTTC. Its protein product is CASTGTGGLEQFF. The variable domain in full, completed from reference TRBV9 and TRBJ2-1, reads DSGVTQTPKHLITATGQRVTLRCSPRSGDLSVYWYQQSLDQGLQFLIQYYNGEERAKGNILERFSAQQFPDLHSELNLSSLELGDSALYFCASTGTGGLEQFFGPGTRLTVL.

CDR3 loop: CSASHGSGTDTQYF. CDR3 nucleotides: TGCAGTGCTAGCCACGGGAGCGGCACAGATACGCAGTATTTT. This sequence joins TRBV20-1 and TRBJ2-3; a weak D match, TRBD2 (6 bases). Germline CDR1 reads DFQATT; CDR2 reads SNEGSKA (reference sequence). The CDR3 is 14 amino acids. V lost 3 bases and J lost 1, with 11 bases in between.

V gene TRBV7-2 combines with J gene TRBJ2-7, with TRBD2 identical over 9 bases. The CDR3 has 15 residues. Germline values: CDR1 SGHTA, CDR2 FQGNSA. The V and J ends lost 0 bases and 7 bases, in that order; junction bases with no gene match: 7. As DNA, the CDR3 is TGTGCCAGCAGCTTAGCGCGGGGGGGGTACAATGAGCAGTACTTC. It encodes CASSLARGGYNEQYF.

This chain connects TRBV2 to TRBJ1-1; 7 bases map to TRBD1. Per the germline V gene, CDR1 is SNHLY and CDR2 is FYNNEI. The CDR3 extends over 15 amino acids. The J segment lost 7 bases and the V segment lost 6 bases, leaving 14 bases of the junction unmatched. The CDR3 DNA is TGTGCCAGCAGATCCCTTCCATTAGACAGGGATGAAGCTTTCTTT. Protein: CASRSLPLDRDEAFF.

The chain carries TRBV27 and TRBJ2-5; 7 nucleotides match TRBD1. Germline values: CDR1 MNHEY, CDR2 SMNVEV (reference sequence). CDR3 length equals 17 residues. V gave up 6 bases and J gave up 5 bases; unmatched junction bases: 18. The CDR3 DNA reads TGTGCCAGCAGCCTATTGGGTGGGACAGCCGGCGGGGAGACCCAGTACTTC. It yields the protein CASSLLGGTAGGETQYF.

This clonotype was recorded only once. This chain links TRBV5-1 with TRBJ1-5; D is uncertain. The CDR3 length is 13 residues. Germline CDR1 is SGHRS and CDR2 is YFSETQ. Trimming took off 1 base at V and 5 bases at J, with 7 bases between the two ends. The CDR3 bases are TGCGCCAGCAGCTTGAACGCGGATCAGCCCCAGCATTTT. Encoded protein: CASSLNADQPQHF.

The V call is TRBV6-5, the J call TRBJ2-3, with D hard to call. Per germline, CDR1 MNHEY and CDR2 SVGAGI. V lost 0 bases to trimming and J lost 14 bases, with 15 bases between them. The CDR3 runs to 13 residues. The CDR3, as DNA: TGTGCCAGCAGTTACTCGATAGGGCAAGACGCGTATTTT. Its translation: CASSYSIGQDAYF.

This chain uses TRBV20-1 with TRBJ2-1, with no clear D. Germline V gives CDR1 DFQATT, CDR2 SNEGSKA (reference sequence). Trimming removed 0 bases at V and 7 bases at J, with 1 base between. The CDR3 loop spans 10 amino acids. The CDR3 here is CSARDNEQFF. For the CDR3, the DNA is TGCAGTGCTAGAGATAATGAGCAGTTCTTC.

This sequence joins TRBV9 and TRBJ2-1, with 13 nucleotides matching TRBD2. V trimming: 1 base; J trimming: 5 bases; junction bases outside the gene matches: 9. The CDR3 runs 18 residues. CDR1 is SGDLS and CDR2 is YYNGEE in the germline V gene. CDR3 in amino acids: CASSVTLPGLAGDNEQFF. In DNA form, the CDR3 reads TGTGCCAGCAGCGTAACCCTCCCAGGACTAGCGGGGGACAATGAGCAGTTCTTC.

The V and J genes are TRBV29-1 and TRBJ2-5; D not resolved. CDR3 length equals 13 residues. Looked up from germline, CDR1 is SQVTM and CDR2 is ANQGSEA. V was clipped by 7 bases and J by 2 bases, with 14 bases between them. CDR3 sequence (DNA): TGCAGCGCCCACGGTCAGGCACAAGAGACCCAGTACTTC. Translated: CSAHGQAQETQYF.

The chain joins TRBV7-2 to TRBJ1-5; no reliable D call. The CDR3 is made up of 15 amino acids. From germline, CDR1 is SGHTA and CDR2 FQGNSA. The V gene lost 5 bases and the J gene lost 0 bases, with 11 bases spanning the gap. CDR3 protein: CASSARTASNQPQHF. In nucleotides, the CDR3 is TGTGCCAGCAGCGCTCGGACGGCTAGCAATCAGCCCCAGCATTTT. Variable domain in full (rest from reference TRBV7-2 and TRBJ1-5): GAGVSQSPSNKVTEKGKDVELRCDPISGHTALYWYRQSLGQGLEFLIYFQGNSAPDKSGLPSDRFSAERTGGSVSTLTIQRTQQEDSAVYLCASSARTASNQPQHFGDGTRLSIL.

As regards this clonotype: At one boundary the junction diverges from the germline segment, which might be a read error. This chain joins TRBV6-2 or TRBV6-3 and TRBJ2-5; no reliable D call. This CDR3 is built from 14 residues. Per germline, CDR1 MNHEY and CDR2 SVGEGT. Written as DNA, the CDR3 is TGTGCCGGCAGTTACTCCGAGTACCAAGAGACCCAGTACTTC. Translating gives CAGSYSEYQETQYF.

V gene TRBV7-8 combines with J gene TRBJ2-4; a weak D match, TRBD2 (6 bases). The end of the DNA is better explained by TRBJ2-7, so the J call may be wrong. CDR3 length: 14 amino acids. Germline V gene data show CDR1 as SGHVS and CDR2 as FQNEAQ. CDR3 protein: CASSPQAGNYEQYF. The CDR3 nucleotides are TGTGCCAGCAGCCCACAGGCGGGAAACTACGAGCAGTACTTC.

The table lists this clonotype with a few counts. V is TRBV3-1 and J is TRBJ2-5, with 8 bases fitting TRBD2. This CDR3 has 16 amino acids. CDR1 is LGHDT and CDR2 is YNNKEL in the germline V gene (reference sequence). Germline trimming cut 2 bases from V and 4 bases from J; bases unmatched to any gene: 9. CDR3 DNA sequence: TGTGCCAGCAGCCAACCAGCGGGAGTATCCGGAGAGACCCAGTACTTC. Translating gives CASSQPAGVSGETQYF.